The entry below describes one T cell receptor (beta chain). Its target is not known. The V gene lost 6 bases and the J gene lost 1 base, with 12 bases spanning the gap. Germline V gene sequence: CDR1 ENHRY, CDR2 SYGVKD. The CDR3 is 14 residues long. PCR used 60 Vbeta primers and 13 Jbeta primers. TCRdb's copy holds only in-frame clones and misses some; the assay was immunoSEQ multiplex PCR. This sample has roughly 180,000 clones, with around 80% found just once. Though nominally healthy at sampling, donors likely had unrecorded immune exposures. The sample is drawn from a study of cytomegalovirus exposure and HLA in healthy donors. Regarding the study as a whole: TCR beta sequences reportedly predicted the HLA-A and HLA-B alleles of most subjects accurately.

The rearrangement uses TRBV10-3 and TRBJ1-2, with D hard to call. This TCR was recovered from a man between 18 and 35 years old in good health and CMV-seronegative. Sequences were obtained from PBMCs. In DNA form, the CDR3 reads TGTGCCATCAGGCCCACGGAGGGTAACTATGGCTACACCTTC. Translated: CAIRPTEGNYGYTF.